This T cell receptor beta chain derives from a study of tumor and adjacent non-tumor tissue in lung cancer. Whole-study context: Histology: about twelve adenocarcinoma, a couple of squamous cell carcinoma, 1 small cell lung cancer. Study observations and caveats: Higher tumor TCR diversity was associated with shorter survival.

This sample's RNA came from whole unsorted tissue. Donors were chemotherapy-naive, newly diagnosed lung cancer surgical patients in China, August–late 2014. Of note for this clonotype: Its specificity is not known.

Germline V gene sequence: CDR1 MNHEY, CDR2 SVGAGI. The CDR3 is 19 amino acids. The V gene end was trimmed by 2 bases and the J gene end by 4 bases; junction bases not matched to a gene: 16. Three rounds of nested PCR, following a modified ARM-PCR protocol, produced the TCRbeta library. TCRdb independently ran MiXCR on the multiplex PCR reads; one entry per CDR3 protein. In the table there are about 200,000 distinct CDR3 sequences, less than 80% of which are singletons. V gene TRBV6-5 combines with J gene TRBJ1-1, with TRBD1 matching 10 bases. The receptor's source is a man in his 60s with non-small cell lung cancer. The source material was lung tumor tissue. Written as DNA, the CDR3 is TGTGCCAGCAGTTACCGGACGGTGGGACAGGGGATTTTTGTCACTGAAGCTTTCTTT. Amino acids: CASSYRTVGQGIFVTEAFF.